These 14 T cell receptor beta chains were sequenced from one sample in a study of tumor and adjacent non-tumor tissue in lung cancer. This sample's RNA came from whole unsorted tissue. The library came from three nested PCR rounds adapted from ARM-PCR protocols. Via MiXCR, TCRdb re-called the multiplex PCR reads, giving one row per CDR3 protein. Among under 250,000 distinct CDR3 sequences listed, 60% to 75% were seen once. Specimen: lung tumor tissue. The receptors derive from a man between 60 and 75 years old with non-small cell lung cancer.

In regard to this clonotype: The junction and the germline gene differ at one end; a read error may be behind it. This rearrangement joins TRBV11-1 to TRBJ2-7, with D perhaps TRBD1 (5 bases). CDR1 and CDR2 from the germline V gene are SGHAT and FQDESV (reference sequence). There are 15 residues in the CDR3. CDR3 region: CASSLGGLDAYEHYF. CDR3 DNA: TGTGCCAGCAGCTTAGGGGGCCTCGACGCCTACGAGCACTACTTC. Full variable domain (rest looked up from reference TRBV11-1 and TRBJ2-7): EAEVAQSPRYKITEKSQAVAFWCDPISGHATLYWYRQILGQGPELLVQFQDESVVDDSQLPKDRFSAERLKGVDSTLKIQPAELGDSAMYLCASSLGGLDAYEHYFGPGTRLTVT.

Notes on this clonotype: The junction does not match germline at one end; this may be a read error. The chain uses TRBV11-3 and TRBJ2-7; D is perhaps TRBD2 (6 bases). This CDR3 contains 15 residues. Germline V CDR1 and CDR2: SGHNT, YENEEA. In nucleotides, the CDR3 is TGTGCCTGCAGTTCCTCAGCGGGCATCGATTACGAGCAGTACTTC. Protein product: CACSSSAGIDYEQYF.

This chain connects TRBV7-9 to TRBJ1-2; D gene unclear. CDR3 size: 13 residues. CDR1 is SEHNR and CDR2 is FQNEAQ in the germline V gene (reference sequence). V lost 7 bases to trimming and J lost 7 bases, with 16 bases between them. CDR3 DNA sequence: TGTGCCAGCACAGATTGGGGATCCTTTGGCTACACCTTC. Protein: CASTDWGSFGYTF.

There are a few counts of this clonotype. The rearrangement joins TRBV11-2 to TRBJ2-4; 10 bases line up with TRBD1. After removal of 1 base from V and 8 bases from J, the junction contained 5 bases not matched to a gene. This CDR3 has 15 amino acids. Germline assignment: CDR1 SGHAT and CDR2 FQNNGV. For the CDR3, the DNA is TGTGCCAGCAGCTTAGGGGGGACAGGGGCTGACATTCAGTACTTC. Its protein is CASSLGGTGADIQYF.

The chain employs TRBV5-4 and TRBJ2-1, with 10 bases lining up with TRBD2. The germline CDR1 and CDR2 sequences are SGHNT and YYREEE (reference sequence). This CDR3 contains 20 residues. After removal of 7 bases from V and 3 bases from J, the junction contained 22 bases not matched to a gene. For the CDR3, the DNA is TGTGCCAGCCCCACCTTAAACAGGGGGACTAGCGCAAGAGTCTACAATGAGCAGTTCTTC. Translating it yields CASPTLNRGTSARVYNEQFF.

This clonotype was seen at least ten times. V gene TRBV10-2 combines with J gene TRBJ2-1; maybe TRBD2 (6 bases). The germline gives CDR1 WSHSY, CDR2 SAAADI. V dropped 2 bases and J dropped 3 bases, with 17 bases sitting between them. The CDR3 totals 17 residues. The CDR3 DNA reads as TGCGCCAGCAGTGAGCCCACCGGGCTAGCGTTCTACAATGAGCAGTTCTTC. Translation: CASSEPTGLAFYNEQFF.

This clonotype has a single count. This chain connects TRBV29-1 to TRBJ2-7, with D perhaps being TRBD1 or TRBD2 (5 bases each). This CDR3 region has 12 residues. CDR1 is SQVTM, CDR2 ANQGSEA, per germline. Trimming took off 6 bases at V and 4 bases at J, with 13 bases between the two ends. CDR3 nucleotide sequence: TGCAGCGTGAGGGGACGGTCATACGAGCAGTACTTC. Protein product: CSVRGRSYEQYF.

As concerns this clonotype: A much larger clone lies a single base off, so this may be a read error. This CDR3 fails to terminate in the conserved phenylalanine or tryptophan, so it likely reflects a read error. V and J are TRBV11-2 and TRBJ1-1; TRBD1 matches 8 bases. This CDR3 region has 13 residues. Trimming took 4 bases from V and 5 from J; bases not matched to a gene: 3. CDR1 is SGHAT and CDR2 is FQNNGV in the germline V gene. The CDR3 nucleotides are TGTGCCAGCAGCTCGCAGGGGGCTACTGAAGCTTTCCTT. Amino acids: CASSSQGATEAFL.

This chain uses TRBV12-3 or TRBV12-4 with TRBJ2-6; D is unclear. With 6 bases removed from V and 3 bases from J, the gap between germline ends came to 12 bases. CDR3 size: 15 residues. CDR3 nucleotide sequence: TGTGCCAGCAGCCCCTCGACTGTTGGGGCCAACGTCCTGACTTTC. Residues: CASSPSTVGANVLTF.

This clonotype occurred once. One end of the junction varies from germline; a read error may be responsible. The chain combines TRBV29-1 with TRBJ2-7, with 7 bases identical to TRBD2. From germline, CDR1 is SQVTM and CDR2 ANQGSEA. The CDR3 has 15 residues. The CDR3, as DNA: TGCAGGGTTGAAGATCGGGGTCGGGGGGAAGGAAAGCAGTACTTC. Translation gives CRVEDRGRGEGKQYF.

About this clonotype: A much larger clone is a single base away; this may be a read error. V and J are TRBV20-1 and TRBJ2-5, with 7 bases identical to TRBD1. Germline CDR1 reads DFQATT; CDR2 reads SNEGSKA (reference sequence). This CDR3 comprises 14 residues. The CDR3 nucleotides are TGCAATGCTACCCCCGGGACAGAGCAAGAGACCCAGTACTTC. It yields the protein CNATPGTEQETQYF.

This clonotype was recorded many times. The gene calls are TRBV5-1 and TRBJ2-3; D gene uncertain. In germline, CDR1 is SGHRS, CDR2 YFSETQ. V lost 0 bases and J lost 0, with 5 bases in between. The CDR3 is 14 amino acids. The CDR3 protein is CASSLDSSTDTQYF. Here the CDR3 DNA reads TGCGCCAGCAGCTTGGATTCTAGCACAGATACGCAGTATTTT.

About this clonotype: A much larger clone differs by one base, so this may be a read error. The chain employs TRBV4-1 and TRBJ1-1; no clear D gene. Looked up from germline, CDR1 is MGHRA and CDR2 is YSYEKL. The CDR3 extends over 16 amino acids. CDR3 coding DNA: TGCACCAGCAGCCAAGTTGGCGGACGGGTGAACACTGAAGCTTTCTTT. Amino acid sequence: CTSSQVGGRVNTEAFF.

The V gene is TRBV11-1, the J gene TRBJ2-1; 11 nucleotides agree with TRBD2. In germline, CDR1 is SGHAT, CDR2 FQDESV (reference sequence). This CDR3 has 17 amino acids. The CDR3 DNA reads as TGTGTCATCAGCGAATCTTATAGCGGGGGGGCGTATAATGAGCAGTTCTTC. Translating it yields CVISESYSGGAYNEQFF. Together with reference TRBV11-1 and TRBJ2-1, the CDR3 gives the full variable domain: EAEVAQSPRYKITEKSQAVAFWCDPISGHATLYWYRQILGQGPELLVQFQDESVVDDSQLPKDRFSAERLKGVDSTLKIQPAELGDSAMYLCVISESYSGGAYNEQFFGPGTRLTVL.